These 12 T cell receptor beta chains originate from one sample sequenced in a study of T cell changes during pregnancy in multiple sclerosis. This table comes from immunoSEQ multiplex PCR, and its TCRdb copy is limited to in-frame clones, with some not included. The repertoire holds more than 90,000 clones, 85% to 95% seen once, with approximately 2% in the top ten. Sequenced material: peripheral blood, taken after pregnancy. The receptors were sampled from a female donor with multiple sclerosis, enrolled in a pregnancy study.

The chain combines TRBV2 with TRBJ1-5; 8 bases are shared with TRBD1. With 7 bases clipped from V and 6 bases from J, the junction kept 8 bases outside the gene matches. Looked up from germline, CDR1 is SNHLY and CDR2 is FYNNEI. This CDR3 region has 14 residues. This chain's CDR3 is CASTKTGEGQPQHF. DNA of the CDR3: TGTGCCAGCACCAAGACAGGGGAAGGTCAGCCCCAGCATTTT.

The chain couples TRBV30 to TRBJ2-3, with no clear D. CDR3 length: 13 amino acids. V lost 0 bases and J 3 bases, leaving 7 bases between the germline ends. Germline-derived CDR1 and CDR2 are GTSNPN and SVGIG (reference sequence). Here the CDR3 reads CAWSVGSTDTQYF. The CDR3, as DNA: TGTGCCTGGAGTGTCGGTTCGACAGATACGCAGTATTTT.

The chain couples TRBV7-3 to TRBJ2-1; 9 bases fit TRBD2. The V segment lost 2 bases and the J segment 7 bases; nucleotides outside the gene matches: 12. CDR3 size: 17 residues. CDR1 SGHTA and CDR2 FQGTGA come from the germline V gene. The CDR3 spells CASSLVAGSGGLNEQFF. DNA for the CDR3: TGTGCCAGCAGCTTAGTCGCGGGTAGCGGGGGCCTGAATGAGCAGTTCTTC.

This clone was counted a single time. The rearrangement uses TRBV4-1 and TRBJ2-5; D may be TRBD2 (6 bases). CDR3 length equals 17 residues. V was cut by 3 bases and J by 4 bases, with 21 bases left in between. From germline, CDR1 is MGHRA and CDR2 YSYEKL. CDR3 nucleotides: TGCGCCAGCAGCCATCTACACAGCGGGTCAGCAGGAGAGACCCAGTACTTC. As protein: CASSHLHSGSAGETQYF.

The J gene is TRBJ2-1, the V gene TRBV7-9; TRBD1 matches 7 bases. The CDR3 sequence is 15 residues long. Germline V gene lookup returns CDR1 SEHNR and CDR2 FQNEAQ (reference sequence). The ends lost 5 bases at V and 6 bases at J; junction bases unmatched: 10. Here the CDR3 DNA reads TGTGCCAGCAGCCTGCGACAGGGTCAGGCCAATGAGCAGTTCTTC. Protein product: CASSLRQGQANEQFF.

V gene TRBV7-9 combines with J gene TRBJ2-7, with TRBD1 matching 9 bases. Germline V gene sequence: CDR1 SEHNR, CDR2 FQNEAQ (reference sequence). V shed 3 bases and J 5 bases; nucleotides not matched to a gene: 8. The CDR3 totals 15 residues. The CDR3 DNA sequence: TGTGCCAGCAGCTTTACGGGACAGGGAGGTCACGAGCAGTACTTC. As protein: CASSFTGQGGHEQYF.

V and J are TRBV2 and TRBJ2-5; D unclear. The germline CDR1 and CDR2 sequences are SNHLY and FYNNEI. CDR3 length: 13 amino acids. The V and J ends lost 3 bases and 0 bases respectively, with 5 bases between them. The CDR3 loop is CASSEQYQETQYF. CDR3 in DNA: TGTGCCAGCAGTGAGCAGTACCAAGAGACCCAGTACTTC.

This sequence joins TRBV6-1 and TRBJ2-7; D possibly corresponds to TRBD1 (5 bases). V lost 2 bases and J lost 5, with 13 bases in between. Germline V gene data show CDR1 as MNHNS and CDR2 as SASEGT. The CDR3 is made up of 14 amino acids. CDR3 DNA: TGTGCCAGCAGTGAAAGGATGGGGCATGACGAGCAGTACTTC. Its protein is CASSERMGHDEQYF.

This clone was seen only once. The chain carries TRBV6-5 and TRBJ1-2; D might be TRBD1 (6 bases). Trimming stripped 2 bases from V and 5 bases from J, with 6 bases between. The CDR3 totals 12 residues. Germline-derived CDR1 and CDR2 are MNHEY and SVGAGI. The CDR3 spells CASSYQGYGYTF. CDR3 bases: TGTGCCAGCAGTTACCAGGGGTATGGCTACACCTTC.

The rearrangement uses TRBV7-9 and TRBJ1-2; 9 bases align to TRBD1. The CDR3 loop spans 15 amino acids. CDR1 and CDR2 from the germline V gene are SEHNR and FQNEAQ (reference sequence). The V segment lost 7 bases and the J segment 8 bases; nucleotides outside the gene matches: 14. CDR3 in amino acids: CASTELTGGFQGYTF. The CDR3 bases are TGTGCCAGCACCGAATTGACAGGGGGGTTCCAAGGCTACACCTTC.

The chain is built from TRBV5-1 and TRBJ2-7; no clear D. Trimming pared 0 bases from V and 2 bases from J, leaving 6 bases between. CDR1 is SGHRS and CDR2 is YFSETQ in the germline V gene. This CDR3 has 13 amino acids. The DNA for the CDR3 is TGCGCCAGCAGCTTGGACCTAACCTACGAGCAGTACTTC. Translating gives CASSLDLTYEQYF.

V usage is TRBV5-4 and J usage is TRBJ1-2, with D possibly being TRBD1 (6 bases). Germline V gene lookup returns CDR1 SGHNT and CDR2 YYREEE (reference sequence). This CDR3 contains 14 residues. The V end was cut by 5 bases, the J end by 4 bases, with 15 bases between. CDR3 region: CASRSPTGTYGYTF. DNA of the CDR3: TGTGCCAGCAGGTCCCCGACAGGCACCTATGGCTACACCTTC. Together with reference TRBV5-4 and TRBJ1-2, the CDR3 gives the full variable domain: ETGVTQSPTHLIKTRGQQVTLRCSSQSGHNTVSWYQQALGQGPQFIFQYYREEENGRGNFPPRFSGLQFPNYSSELNVNALELDDSALYLCASRSPTGTYGYTFGSGTRLTVV.